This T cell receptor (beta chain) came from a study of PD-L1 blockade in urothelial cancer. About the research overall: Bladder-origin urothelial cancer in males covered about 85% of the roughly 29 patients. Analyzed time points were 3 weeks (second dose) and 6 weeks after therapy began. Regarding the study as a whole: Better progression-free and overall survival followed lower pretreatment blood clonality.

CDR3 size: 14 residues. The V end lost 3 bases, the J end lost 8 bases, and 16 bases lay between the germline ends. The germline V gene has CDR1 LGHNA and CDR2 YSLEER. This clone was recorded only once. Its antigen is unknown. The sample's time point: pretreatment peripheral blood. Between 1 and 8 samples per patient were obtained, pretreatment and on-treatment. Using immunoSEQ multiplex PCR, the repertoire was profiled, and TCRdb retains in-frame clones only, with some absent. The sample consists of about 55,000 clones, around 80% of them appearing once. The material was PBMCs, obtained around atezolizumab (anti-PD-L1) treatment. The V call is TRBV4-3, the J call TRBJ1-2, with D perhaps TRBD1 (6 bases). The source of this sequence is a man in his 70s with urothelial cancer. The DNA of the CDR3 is TGCGCCAGCAGCCATAACCGGGGGGGCGGGGGCTACACCTTC. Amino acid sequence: CASSHNRGGGGYTF.